This entry lists 21 T cell receptor beta chains sequenced from one sample in a study of blood T cell repertoires in COVID-19. The repertoire was sequenced with immunoSEQ multiplex PCR; TCRdb's copy has only in-frame clones and lacks some. The profile shows 87,000 or so clones, about 82% of them singletons. The sequencing sample was made of peripheral blood. These receptors all come from an elderly woman in a cohort sampled during active or convalescent COVID-19.

The V call is TRBV11-3, the J call TRBJ2-2; D remains unclear. The CDR3 length is 15 residues. Germline V gene data show CDR1 as SGHNT and CDR2 as YENEEA. V was trimmed by 1 base and J by 6 bases, leaving 12 bases between them. DNA for the CDR3: TGTGCCAGCAGCTTAGTACGCGGCGGTCCCGGGGAGCTGTTTTTT. Its translation: CASSLVRGGPGELFF.

This clone has a single count. The rearrangement uses TRBV27 and TRBJ1-6; 9 bases are shared with TRBD1. The CDR3 is 16 amino acids. The V and J ends lost 6 bases and 10 bases, in that order; junction bases with no gene match: 13. CDR1 MNHEY and CDR2 SMNVEV come from the germline V gene (reference sequence). The CDR3 DNA reads TGTGCCAGCAGAGGGACAGGGCCCAAGGGTGGCTCACCCCTCCACTTT. It specifies CASRGTGPKGGSPLHF.

The V call is TRBV6-5, the J call TRBJ1-5, with a possible D match to TRBD1 (6 bases). V dropped 6 bases and J dropped 4 bases, with 10 bases sitting between them. The CDR3 totals 13 residues. Germline assignment: CDR1 MNHEY and CDR2 SVGAGI. CDR3 sequence (DNA): TGTGCCAGCAGACAGGGAAGGAATCAGCCCCAGCATTTT. It yields the protein CASRQGRNQPQHF.

The chain uses TRBV5-1 and TRBJ2-1; 12 nucleotides line up with TRBD2. CDR1 and CDR2 (germline): SGHRS, YFSETQ. With V trimmed by 4 bases and J by 7 bases, 6 bases remained unmatched. The CDR3 runs to 15 residues. The CDR3 reads CASSRTSGTVNEQFF. The CDR3 region has the DNA TGCGCCAGCAGCAGGACTAGCGGGACAGTTAATGAGCAGTTCTTC.

The chain is built from TRBV30 and TRBJ1-2; TRBD1 is a possible D gene (5 bases). Germline V lookup: CDR1 GTSNPN, CDR2 SVGIG (reference sequence). The CDR3 covers 10 residues. Trimming left V 1 base short and J 13 bases short, with 10 bases between. The CDR3 DNA reads TGTGCCTGGAGTGGGCGGACACCCACCTTC. Its translation: CAWSGRTPTF.

The V gene is TRBV2, the J gene TRBJ2-7; D perhaps matches TRBD2 (5 bases). The CDR3 consists of 15 residues. V lost 2 bases and J 4 bases, leaving 15 bases between the germline ends. Germline V gene sequence: CDR1 SNHLY, CDR2 FYNNEI. The CDR3 nucleotides read TGTGCCAGCAGTGAACAGCCAGGACTTAATTACGAGCAGTACTTC. It specifies CASSEQPGLNYEQYF.

CDR3 protein: CASSQDEVRVGYGYTF. The CDR3, as DNA: TGTGCCAGCAGCCAAGATGAGGTTCGGGTCGGCTATGGCTACACCTTC. The rearrangement joins TRBV3-1 (or the pseudogene TRBV3-2) to TRBJ1-2; D is ambiguous. The V end was cut by 0 bases, the J end by 4 bases, with 15 bases between. CDR1 is LGHDT, CDR2 YNNKEL, per germline (reference sequence). The CDR3 length is 16 residues.

The chain joins TRBV3-1 (or the pseudogene TRBV3-2) to TRBJ1-3; D is unresolved. CDR1 is LGHDT, CDR2 YNNKEL, per germline (reference sequence). The CDR3 extends over 13 amino acids. The V end lost 1 base, the J end lost 4 bases, and 5 bases lay between the germline ends. DNA of the CDR3: TGTGCCAGCAGCCAAGTTGAGGGAAACACCATATATTTT. It specifies CASSQVEGNTIYF.

The rearrangement joins TRBV15 to TRBJ2-7, with D unclear. CDR1 is LNHNV and CDR2 is YYDKDF in the germline V gene (reference sequence). The length of the CDR3 is 14 residues. Trimming removed 1 base from V and 2 bases from J, with 9 bases in between. The CDR3 sequence is CATSRGGSTYEQYF. In nucleotides, the CDR3 is TGTGCCACCAGCAGAGGTGGCTCGACCTACGAGCAGTACTTC. The full variable domain, in which reference TRBV15 and TRBJ2-7 provide the parts outside the CDR3, is DAMVIQNPRYQVTQFGKPVTLSCSQTLNHNVMYWYQQKSSQAPKLLFHYYDKDFNNEADTPDNFQSRRPNTSFCFLDIRSPGLGDTAMYLCATSRGGSTYEQYFGPGTRLTVT.

This chain uses TRBV7-2 with TRBJ2-1; TRBD2 matches at 14 bases. The junction had 1 base not matched to a gene; V was cut back by 3 bases and J by 6 bases. The CDR3 is made up of 15 amino acids. Germline CDR1 and CDR2: SGHTA and FQGNSA. CDR3 in amino acids: CASSLGLAGVNEQFF. CDR3 bases: TGTGCCAGCAGCTTGGGACTAGCGGGAGTCAATGAGCAGTTCTTC.

J is TRBJ1-2 and V is TRBV5-1, with D perhaps matching TRBD1 (6 bases). V was clipped by 0 bases and J by 8 bases, with 11 bases between them. Germline-derived CDR1 and CDR2 are SGHRS and YFSETQ. The CDR3 length is 13 residues. The CDR3 DNA follows: TGCGCCAGCAGCTTGGGTCCAGGGGCGGGCTACACCTTC. This encodes CASSLGPGAGYTF.

The chain joins TRBV15 to TRBJ1-5; D is possibly TRBD1 (6 bases). The CDR3 is made up of 16 amino acids. The V gene's germline CDR1 is LNHNV and CDR2 YYDKDF (reference sequence). With 1 base removed from V and 0 bases from J, the gap between germline ends came to 10 bases. The CDR3 nucleotides are TGTGCCACCAGCAGAGGGGGGCAGTATAGCAATCAGCCCCAGCATTTT. Its protein product is CATSRGGQYSNQPQHF. The full variable domain, completed using reference TRBV15 and TRBJ1-5, is DAMVIQNPRYQVTQFGKPVTLSCSQTLNHNVMYWYQQKSSQAPKLLFHYYDKDFNNEADTPDNFQSRRPNTSFCFLDIRSPGLGDTAMYLCATSRGGQYSNQPQHFGDGTRLSIL.

V and J are TRBV5-1 and TRBJ2-5; 10 nucleotides line up with TRBD2. Germline-derived CDR1 and CDR2 are SGHRS and YFSETQ. This CDR3 has 16 amino acids. Trimming at V came to 5 bases and at J to 5 bases, leaving 12 bases not matched to a gene. The CDR3 region is CASSGGLAGGAETQYF. The DNA of the CDR3 is TGCGCCAGCAGTGGAGGGTTAGCGGGAGGTGCTGAGACCCAGTACTTC.

The rearrangement uses TRBV6-5 and TRBJ1-5; 7 bases are a match to TRBD1. This CDR3 comprises 15 residues. V dropped 5 bases and J dropped 0; count of bases not matched to a gene: 4. CDR1 MNHEY and CDR2 SVGAGI come from the germline V gene. Here the CDR3 DNA reads TGTGCCAGCAGTCCTGGGACAGATAGCAATCAGCCCCAGCATTTT. Protein sequence: CASSPGTDSNQPQHF.

The count of this clone is one. This chain joins TRBV7-6 and TRBJ2-1; 12 bases match TRBD2. The CDR3 is made up of 16 amino acids. After removal of 3 bases from V and 6 bases from J, the junction contained 6 bases not matched to a gene. The V gene's germline CDR1 is SGHVS and CDR2 FNYEAQ. CDR3 nucleotides: TGTGCCAGCAGCTTGACTAGCGGGAGATATTTCAATGAGCAGTTCTTC. Its protein is CASSLTSGRYFNEQFF.

The J gene is TRBJ1-1, the V gene TRBV6-5; D remains unclear. Trimming pared 7 bases from V and 0 bases from J, leaving 12 bases between. The CDR3 is 14 residues long. Per germline, CDR1 MNHEY and CDR2 SVGAGI. The CDR3 region has the DNA TGTGCCAGCACCTGGGAGGGTTTGAACACTGAAGCTTTCTTT. This encodes CASTWEGLNTEAFF.

Only a few counts were recorded for this clone. The chain links TRBV27 to TRBJ2-7; TRBD2 agrees at 7 bases. Germline trimming cut 6 bases from V and 7 bases from J; bases unmatched to any gene: 24. The germline gives CDR1 MNHEY, CDR2 SMNVEV (reference sequence). The CDR3 has 18 amino acids. The CDR3 DNA sequence: TGTGCCAGCAGCAAGACAGCCGACCCAGGACTAGGTGGCGGGGAGCAGTACTTC. Protein product: CASSKTADPGLGGGEQYF.

The CDR3 is CASSPDRVAPQHF. CDR3 coding DNA: TGTGCCAGCTCCCCGGACAGGGTGGCGCCCCAGCATTTT. The gene calls are TRBV18 and TRBJ1-5; 8 nucleotides align to TRBD1. CDR1 and CDR2 from the germline V gene are KGHSH and LQKENI. Trimming cost V 6 bases and J 9 bases; bases outside gene matches: 7. The CDR3 loop spans 13 amino acids.

The V and J genes are TRBV15 and TRBJ2-1; D ambiguous. Germline CDR1 reads LNHNV; CDR2 reads YYDKDF (reference sequence). The CDR3 is made up of 13 amino acids. V shed 1 base and J shed 6 bases, with 7 bases lying between them. CDR3 DNA: TGTGCCACCAGCAGAGGTGCTAGCAATGAGCAGTTCTTC. Its translation: CATSRGASNEQFF. The full variable domain, rest sourced from reference TRBV15 and TRBJ2-1, is DAMVIQNPRYQVTQFGKPVTLSCSQTLNHNVMYWYQQKSSQAPKLLFHYYDKDFNNEADTPDNFQSRRPNTSFCFLDIRSPGLGDTAMYLCATSRGASNEQFFGPGTRLTVL.

The chain employs TRBV18 and TRBJ1-6; 8 bases fit TRBD1. CDR3 length equals 16 residues. The V and J ends lost 6 bases and 10 bases, in that order; junction bases with no gene match: 14. Germline assignment: CDR1 KGHSH and CDR2 LQKENI. CDR3 nucleotide sequence: TGTGCCAGCTCCGAAGGGATGGACAGGGCCAACTCACCCCTCCACTTT. As protein: CASSEGMDRANSPLHF.

DNA of the CDR3: TGTGCCAGCAGCATAACGGGACTCAGCACAGATACGCAGTATTTT. Its protein product is CASSITGLSTDTQYF. The chain has TRBV7-9 and TRBJ2-3, with D possibly being TRBD2 (6 bases). Trimming removed 5 bases at V and 0 bases at J, with 12 bases between. The CDR3 contains 15 residues. Per germline, CDR1 SEHNR and CDR2 FQNEAQ (reference sequence).